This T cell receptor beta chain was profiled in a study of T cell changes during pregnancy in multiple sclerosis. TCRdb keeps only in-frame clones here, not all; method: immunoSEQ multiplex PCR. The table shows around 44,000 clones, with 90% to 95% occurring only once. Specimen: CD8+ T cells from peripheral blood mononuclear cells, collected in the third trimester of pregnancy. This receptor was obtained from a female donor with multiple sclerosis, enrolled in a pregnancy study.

The CDR3 DNA reads TGTGCCAGCAGTCGGCAGGGGAAGAAAGGTGAGCAGTTCTTC. Amino acids: CASSRQGKKGEQFF. V is TRBV27 and J is TRBJ2-1, with D perhaps TRBD1 (6 bases). The CDR3 loop spans 14 amino acids. The ends were cut back, 5 bases at V and 9 bases at J, with 17 bases in the middle. In germline, CDR1 is MNHEY, CDR2 SMNVEV (reference sequence).